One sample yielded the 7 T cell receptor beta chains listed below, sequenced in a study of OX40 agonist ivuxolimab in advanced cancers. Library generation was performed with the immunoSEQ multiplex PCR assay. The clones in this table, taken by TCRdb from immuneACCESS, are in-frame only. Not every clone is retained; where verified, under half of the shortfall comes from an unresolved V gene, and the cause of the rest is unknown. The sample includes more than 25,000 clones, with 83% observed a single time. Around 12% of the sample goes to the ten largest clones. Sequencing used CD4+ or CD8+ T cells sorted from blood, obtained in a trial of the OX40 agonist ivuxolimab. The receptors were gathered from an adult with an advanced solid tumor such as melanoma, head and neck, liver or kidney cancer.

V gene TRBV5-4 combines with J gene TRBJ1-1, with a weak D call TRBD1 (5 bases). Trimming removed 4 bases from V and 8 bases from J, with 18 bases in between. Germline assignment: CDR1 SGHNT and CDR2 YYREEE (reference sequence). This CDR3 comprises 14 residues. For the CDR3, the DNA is TGTGCCAGCAGCCTCCCCGGGGCCTGGGCCGAAGCTTTCTTT. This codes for CASSLPGAWAEAFF.

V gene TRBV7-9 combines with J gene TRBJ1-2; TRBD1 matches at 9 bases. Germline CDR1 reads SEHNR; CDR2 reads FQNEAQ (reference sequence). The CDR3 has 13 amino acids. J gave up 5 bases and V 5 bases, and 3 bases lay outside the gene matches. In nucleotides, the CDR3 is TGTGCCAGCAGCCGGACAGGGGATTATGGCTACACCTTC. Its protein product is CASSRTGDYGYTF.

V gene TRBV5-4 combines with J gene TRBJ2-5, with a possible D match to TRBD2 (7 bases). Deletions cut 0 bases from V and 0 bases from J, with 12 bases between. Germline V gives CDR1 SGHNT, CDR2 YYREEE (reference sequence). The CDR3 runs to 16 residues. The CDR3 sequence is CASSLVGGADQETQYF. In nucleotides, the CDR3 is TGTGCCAGCAGCTTGGTGGGGGGGGCTGACCAAGAGACCCAGTACTTC. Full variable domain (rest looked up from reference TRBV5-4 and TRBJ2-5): ETGVTQSPTHLIKTRGQQVTLRCSSQSGHNTVSWYQQALGQGPQFIFQYYREEENGRGNFPPRFSGLQFPNYSSELNVNALELDDSALYLCASSLVGGADQETQYFGPGTRLLVL.

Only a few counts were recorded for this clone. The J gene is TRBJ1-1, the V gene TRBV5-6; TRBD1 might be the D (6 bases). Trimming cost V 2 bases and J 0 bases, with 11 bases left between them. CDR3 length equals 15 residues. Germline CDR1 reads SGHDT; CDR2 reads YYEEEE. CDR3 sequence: CASSFRTGMNTEAFF. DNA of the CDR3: TGTGCCAGCAGCTTCCGTACAGGGATGAACACTGAAGCTTTCTTT.

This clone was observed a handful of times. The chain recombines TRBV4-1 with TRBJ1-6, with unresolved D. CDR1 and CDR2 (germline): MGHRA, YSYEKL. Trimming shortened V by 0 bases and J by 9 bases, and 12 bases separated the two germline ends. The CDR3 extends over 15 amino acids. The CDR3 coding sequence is TGCGCCAGCAGCCAAGAAGAGGCCAGGCGTTCACCCCTCCACTTT. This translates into CASSQEEARRSPLHF.

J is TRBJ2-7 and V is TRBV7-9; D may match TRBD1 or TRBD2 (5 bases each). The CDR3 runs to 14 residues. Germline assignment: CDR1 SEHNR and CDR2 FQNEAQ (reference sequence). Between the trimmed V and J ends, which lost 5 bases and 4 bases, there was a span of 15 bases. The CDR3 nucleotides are TGTGCCAGCAGCCCTCCGGGGCAGGCTTACGAGCAGTACTTC. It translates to CASSPPGQAYEQYF.

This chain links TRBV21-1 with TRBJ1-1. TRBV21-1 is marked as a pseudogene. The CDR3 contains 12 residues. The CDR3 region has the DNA TGTGCCAGCAGGCCGGGGGTTTCTTTGGGCCTCTTT. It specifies CASRPGVSLGLF.